This T cell receptor beta chain was identified in a study of cytomegalovirus exposure and HLA in healthy donors. Broader study findings: Reportedly, TCR beta sequences accurately predicted HLA-A and HLA-B alleles in most subjects.

A word on this clone: Its matching antigen is unknown.

The PCR was carried out with 60 Vbeta primers and 13 Jbeta primers. Assay used: immunoSEQ multiplex PCR; TCRdb lists only in-frame clones, some missing. The table lists under 65,000 clones, around 80% of them singletons, with around 8.1% in the top ten. This receptor was obtained from a young man in good health and CMV-seropositive. Input material: PBMCs.

As DNA, the CDR3 is TGTGCCTCGGTCGCGGGAGCCAAAAACATTCAGTACTTC. Encoded protein: CASVAGAKNIQYF. The gene calls are TRBV30 and TRBJ2-4, with D possibly being TRBD2 (5 bases). CDR1 is GTSNPN, CDR2 SVGIG, per germline (reference sequence). V was clipped by 7 bases and J by 0 bases, with 10 bases between them. This CDR3 is built from 13 residues.